Listed here are 9 T cell receptor beta chains from one sample, sequenced in a study of blood T cell repertoires in COVID-19. This table comes from immunoSEQ multiplex PCR, and its TCRdb copy is limited to in-frame clones, with some not included. This sample has a few hundred thousand clones; 85% occur once, and the top ten carry under 4%. Sequencing was performed on peripheral blood. All receptors derive from a woman between 18 and 30 years old with acute or convalescent COVID-19.

This clone has a handful of counts. This sequence joins TRBV7-9 and TRBJ1-2; 8 bases match TRBD1. The CDR3 totals 17 residues. Trimming at V came to 5 bases and at J to 4 bases, leaving 15 bases not matched to a gene. Germline CDR1 is SEHNR and CDR2 is FQNEAQ (reference sequence). The CDR3 nucleotides are TGTGCCAGCAGCCGTACCGGGACAGGCTCGACCGGCTATGGCTACACCTTC. Amino acids: CASSRTGTGSTGYGYTF.

The V and J genes are TRBV3-1 (or the pseudogene TRBV3-2) and TRBJ1-6; TRBD1 matches at 7 bases. Germline CDR1 and CDR2: LGHDT and YNNKEL (reference sequence). V was pared by 3 bases and J by 7 bases, with 6 bases of the junction left unmatched. The CDR3 totals 15 residues. The CDR3 nucleotides read TGTGCCAGCAGCCAGAGACAGGGAATGAATTCACCCCTCCACTTT. Its translation is CASSQRQGMNSPLHF.

The chain uses TRBV27 and TRBJ2-3; D unclear. This CDR3 has 14 amino acids. Germline assignment: CDR1 MNHEY and CDR2 SMNVEV (reference sequence). The V gene lost 1 base and the J gene lost 0 bases, with 5 bases spanning the gap. The CDR3 loop reads CASSLYTSTDTQYF. The CDR3, as DNA: TGTGCCAGCAGTTTATACACCAGCACAGATACGCAGTATTTT.

V is TRBV6-1 and J is TRBJ1-5; 10 positions match TRBD1. CDR3 size: 16 residues. Looked up from germline, CDR1 is MNHNS and CDR2 is SASEGT. V lost 4 bases to trimming and J lost 3 bases; unmatched junction nucleotides: 6. CDR3 sequence reads: CASSAPRQGANQPQHF. DNA for the CDR3: TGTGCCAGCAGTGCCCCCAGACAGGGGGCCAATCAGCCCCAGCATTTT.

The genes are TRBV3-1 (or the pseudogene TRBV3-2) and TRBJ2-2, with 11 bases aligning to TRBD2. Per the germline V gene, CDR1 is LGHDT and CDR2 is YNNKEL (reference sequence). The CDR3 runs to 18 residues. The V segment lost 1 base and the J segment 0 bases; nucleotides outside the gene matches: 4. In nucleotides, the CDR3 is TGTGCCAGCAGCCAAGGCCTAGCGGGGGGTACGAACACCGGGGAGCTGTTTTTT. Amino acid sequence: CASSQGLAGGTNTGELFF.

This clone was recorded only once. The rearrangement links TRBV11-2 to TRBJ2-7; D perhaps matches TRBD2 (5 bases). Germline values: CDR1 SGHAT, CDR2 FQNNGV. CDR3 length: 14 residues. V lost 3 bases, J lost 5 bases, and 14 bases lay in between. The DNA for the CDR3 is TGTGCCAGCAGCTTTGGAATGGGTAGCGACGAGCAGTACTTC. It codes for CASSFGMGSDEQYF.

The gene calls are TRBV20-1 and TRBJ2-7; TRBD2 agrees at 8 bases. Germline CDR1 DFQATT, CDR2 SNEGSKA (reference sequence). The ends lost 3 bases at V and 1 base at J; junction bases unmatched: 8. This CDR3 comprises 15 residues. The CDR3 nucleotides are TGCAGTGCTAGTTTAGCTAGCGGGTTTTCCTACGAGCAGTACTTC. This gives the protein CSASLASGFSYEQYF.

The chain joins TRBV10-3 to TRBJ1-4; D possibly corresponds to TRBD1 (5 bases). CDR3 length equals 16 residues. Germline loops: CDR1 ENHRY, CDR2 SYGVKD. V was clipped by 3 bases and J by 4 bases, with 15 bases between them. CDR3 coding DNA: TGTGCCATCAGTGAAAGGCAGGGTGAGCATAATGAAAAACTGTTTTTT. Translating it yields CAISERQGEHNEKLFF.

The chain couples TRBV7-2 to TRBJ1-1; 11 nucleotides line up with TRBD1. After removal of 2 bases from V and 5 bases from J, the junction contained 7 bases not matched to a gene. The CDR3 totals 16 residues. CDR1 and CDR2 (germline): SGHTA, FQGNSA. The CDR3 spells CASSLRGTGGRTEAFF. The CDR3 DNA follows: TGTGCCAGCAGCTTAAGGGGGACAGGGGGTCGGACTGAAGCTTTCTTT. The complete variable domain, with remaining parts taken from reference TRBV7-2 and TRBJ1-1, reads GAGVSQSPSNKVTEKGKDVELRCDPISGHTALYWYRQSLGQGLEFLIYFQGNSAPDKSGLPSDRFSAERTGGSVSTLTIQRTQQEDSAVYLCASSLRGTGGRTEAFFGQGTRLTVV.